This TCR beta chain was captured in a study of blood T cell repertoires in COVID-19. Study background: Some COVID-19 samples were acute and others convalescent; all came from the United States, Italy and Spain. Sample material is recorded as cDNA or gDNA derived from T cells, B-cell-depleted T cells, or PBMCs.

This clone has just one count. The length of the CDR3 is 14 residues. The germline V gene has CDR1 LNHDA and CDR2 SQIVND (reference sequence). V was shortened by 5 bases and J by 4 bases, with 15 bases between the two germline ends. Original processing notes: Nucleated cell number was recorded as an estimate derived from reference gene primer amplification. TCRdb keeps only in-frame clones here, not all; method: immunoSEQ multiplex PCR. Clone size and V and J calls were adopted from that table, with D and trimming inferred from the DNA. The sample has about 58,000 clones, over 65% seen once. The material sequenced was peripheral blood. The sequence was obtained from a man between 40 and 49 years old with active COVID-19. The chain recombines TRBV19 with TRBJ2-7; D is possibly TRBD2 (5 bases). The CDR3 region is CASSPQRNTYEQYF. For the CDR3, the DNA is TGTGCCAGTAGTCCTCAGCGGAATACTTACGAGCAGTACTTC.